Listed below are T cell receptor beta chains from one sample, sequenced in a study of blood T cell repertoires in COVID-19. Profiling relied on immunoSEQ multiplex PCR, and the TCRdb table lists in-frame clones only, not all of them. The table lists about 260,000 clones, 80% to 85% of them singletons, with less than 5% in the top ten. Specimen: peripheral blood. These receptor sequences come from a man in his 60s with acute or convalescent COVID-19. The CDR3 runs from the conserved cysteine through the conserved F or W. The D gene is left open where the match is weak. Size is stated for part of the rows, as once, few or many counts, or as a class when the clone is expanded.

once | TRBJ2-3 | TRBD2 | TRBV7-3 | CASSSLAGGYTDTQYF | TGTGCCAGCAGCTCCCTAGCGGGGGGTTACACAGATACGCAGTATTTT
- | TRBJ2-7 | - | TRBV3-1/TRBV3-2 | CASSSPGASYEQYF | TGTGCCAGCAGCTCCCCTGGGGCTTCCTACGAGCAGTACTTC
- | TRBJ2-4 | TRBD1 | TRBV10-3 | CAISNRDRGNIQYF | TGTGCCATCAGTAACCGGGACAGGGGAAACATTCAGTACTTC
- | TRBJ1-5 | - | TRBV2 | CASSDRLDYQPQHF | TGTGCCAGCAGTGACAGATTAGACTATCAGCCCCAGCATTTT
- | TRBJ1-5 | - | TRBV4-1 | CASSQQSSNQPQHF | TGCGCCAGCAGCCAACAGTCAAGCAATCAGCCCCAGCATTTT
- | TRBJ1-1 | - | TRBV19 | CASSIDPGNTEAFF | TGTGCCAGTAGTATAGATCCGGGGAACACTGAAGCTTTCTTT
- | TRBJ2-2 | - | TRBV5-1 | CASSPGQSFTGELFF | TGCGCCAGCAGCCCCGGACAGAGTTTTACCGGGGAGCTGTTTTTT
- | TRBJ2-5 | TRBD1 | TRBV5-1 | CASSSGQGRPETQYF | TGCGCCAGCAGCTCAGGACAGGGGCGGCCGGAGACCCAGTACTTC
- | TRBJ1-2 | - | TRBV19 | CASSEQGYGYTF | TGTGCCAGTAGTGAGCAGGGCTATGGCTACACCTTC
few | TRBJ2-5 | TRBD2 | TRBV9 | CASSRGTSGMGMETQYF | TGTGCCAGCAGCAGGGGGACTAGCGGGATGGGTATGGAGACCCAGTACTTC
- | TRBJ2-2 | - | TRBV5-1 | CASSLGALNTGELFF | TGCGCCAGCAGCTTGGGAGCCCTGAACACCGGGGAGCTGTTTTTT
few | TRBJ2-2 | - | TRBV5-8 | CASSYGMSTGELFF | TGTGCCAGCAGCTACGGGATGAGCACCGGGGAGCTGTTTTTT
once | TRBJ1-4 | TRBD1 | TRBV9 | CASSVGWGQEEKLFF | TGTGCCAGCAGCGTAGGTTGGGGACAGGAGGAAAAACTGTTTTTT
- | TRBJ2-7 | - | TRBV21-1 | CASSKVGKRPGEGSSFEQYF | TGTGCCAGCAGCAAAGTTGGAAAGAGGCCCGGGGAAGGGTCGTCGTTCGAGCAGTACTTC
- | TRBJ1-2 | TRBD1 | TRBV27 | CASSLGTGWGYTF | TGTGCCAGCAGTTTGGGGACAGGGTGGGGCTACACCTTC
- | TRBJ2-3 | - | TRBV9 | CASSREPDTQYF | TGTGCCAGCAGCAGGGAGCCAGATACGCAGTATTTT
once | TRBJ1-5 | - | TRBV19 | CASSIRGDNYQPQHF | TGTGCCAGTAGTATCAGAGGGGACAACTATCAGCCCCAGCATTTT
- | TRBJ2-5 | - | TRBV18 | CASSPGLPETQYF | TGTGCCAGCTCACCCGGTCTACCAGAGACCCAGTACTTC
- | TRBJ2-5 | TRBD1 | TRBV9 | CASSVASGQAYETQYF | TGTGCCAGCAGCGTAGCTTCTGGACAGGCATACGAGACCCAGTACTTC
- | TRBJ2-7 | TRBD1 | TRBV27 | CASSLSGQGANLGEQYF | TGTGCCAGCAGTTTATCGGGGCAGGGGGCCAATTTGGGCGAGCAGTACTTC
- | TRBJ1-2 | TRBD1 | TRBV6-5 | CASSYSNRGPYGYTF | TGTGCCAGCAGTTACTCTAACAGGGGCCCCTATGGCTACACCTTC
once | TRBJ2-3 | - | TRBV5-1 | CASSLADIFTDTQYF | TGCGCCAGCAGCTTGGCTGACATTTTCACAGATACGCAGTATTTT
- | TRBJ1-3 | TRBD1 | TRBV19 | CASATGGSGNTIYF | TGTGCCAGCGCCACAGGGGGCTCTGGAAACACCATATATTTT
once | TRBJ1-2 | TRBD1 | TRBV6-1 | CASSEPGGYGYTF | TGTGCCAGCAGTGAACCAGGGGGTTATGGCTACACCTTC
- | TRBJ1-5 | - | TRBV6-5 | CASSYRSSNQPQHF | TGTGCCAGCAGTTACCGCAGTAGCAATCAGCCCCAGCATTTT
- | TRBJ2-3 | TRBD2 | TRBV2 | CASIRSLAGRTDTQYF | TGTGCCAGCATTCGTAGTCTAGCGGGGCGCACAGATACGCAGTATTTT
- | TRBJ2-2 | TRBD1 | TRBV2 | CARRGQGNTGELFF | TGTGCCAGAAGGGGACAGGGGAACACCGGGGAGCTGTTTTTT
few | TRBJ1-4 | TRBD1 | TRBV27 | CASSLRTGFSPNEKLFF | TGTGCCAGCAGTTTACGGACAGGGTTCTCTCCTAATGAAAAACTGTTTTTT
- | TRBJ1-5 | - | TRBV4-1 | CASRDSHSNQPQHF | TGCGCCAGCAGGGACAGTCATAGCAATCAGCCCCAGCATTTT
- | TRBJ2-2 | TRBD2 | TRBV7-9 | CASSLLRLATATGELFF | TGTGCCAGCAGCTTACTCCGACTAGCGACGGCCACCGGGGAGCTGTTTTTT
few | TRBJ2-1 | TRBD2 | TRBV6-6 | CASRRLAGGFYEQFF | TGTGCCAGCAGGCGACTAGCGGGAGGATTCTATGAGCAGTTCTTC
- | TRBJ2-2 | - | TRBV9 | CASSVVVNTGELFF | TGTGCCAGCAGCGTAGTAGTAAACACCGGGGAGCTGTTTTTT
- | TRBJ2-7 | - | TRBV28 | CASSFLYYEQYF | TGTGCCAGCAGTTTCCTCTACTACGAGCAGTACTTC
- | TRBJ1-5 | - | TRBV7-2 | CASSLGSWASNQPQHF | TGTGCCAGCAGCTTAGGGTCTTGGGCCTCCAATCAGCCCCAGCATTTT
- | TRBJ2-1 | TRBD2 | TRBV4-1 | CASSQPQRGGPGLAGRNEQFF | TGCGCCAGCAGCCAACCTCAACGGGGAGGGCCTGGACTAGCGGGACGAAATGAGCAGTTCTTC
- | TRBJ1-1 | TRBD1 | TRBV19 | CASADRGYLRTEAFF | TGTGCCAGTGCTGACAGGGGGTATCTTCGGACTGAAGCTTTCTTT
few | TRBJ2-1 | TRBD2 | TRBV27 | CASSPQLTSGRARGEQFF | TGTGCCAGCAGTCCTCAACTCACTAGCGGGAGGGCCCGAGGCGAGCAGTTCTTC
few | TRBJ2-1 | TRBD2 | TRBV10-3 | CAIKGREAGGEQFF | TGTGCCATCAAAGGGCGGGAGGCTGGGGGGGAGCAGTTCTTC
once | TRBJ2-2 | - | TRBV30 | CAWSVGGGNTGELFF | TGTGCCTGGAGTGTCGGGGGAGGGAACACCGGGGAGCTGTTTTTT
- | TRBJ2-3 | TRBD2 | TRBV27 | CASSSWTSGNTDTQYF | TGTGCCAGCAGTTCATGGACTAGCGGTAACACAGATACGCAGTATTTT
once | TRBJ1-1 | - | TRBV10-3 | CATQQGGGNTEAFF | TGTGCCACCCAACAGGGAGGGGGGAACACTGAAGCTTTCTTT
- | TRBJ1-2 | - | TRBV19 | CATYTAYGYTF | TGTGCCACCTATACAGCCTATGGCTACACCTTC
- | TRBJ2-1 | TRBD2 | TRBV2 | CASSERLAGRAGTFF | TGTGCCAGCAGTGAACGACTAGCGGGGAGGGCGGGAACGTTCTTC